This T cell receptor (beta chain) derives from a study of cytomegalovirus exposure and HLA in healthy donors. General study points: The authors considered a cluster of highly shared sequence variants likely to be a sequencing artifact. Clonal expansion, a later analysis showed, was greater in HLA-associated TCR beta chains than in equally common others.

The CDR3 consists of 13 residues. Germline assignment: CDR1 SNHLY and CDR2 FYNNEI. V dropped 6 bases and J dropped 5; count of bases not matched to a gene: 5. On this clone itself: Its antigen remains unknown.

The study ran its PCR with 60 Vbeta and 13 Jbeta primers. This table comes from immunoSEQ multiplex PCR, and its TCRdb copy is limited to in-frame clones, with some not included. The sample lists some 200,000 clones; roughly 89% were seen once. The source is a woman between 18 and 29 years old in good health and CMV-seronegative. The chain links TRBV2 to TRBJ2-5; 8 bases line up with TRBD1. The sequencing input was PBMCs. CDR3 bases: TGTGCCAGCAGCCAGGGGGCTTTCGAGACCCAGTACTTC. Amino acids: CASSQGAFETQYF.